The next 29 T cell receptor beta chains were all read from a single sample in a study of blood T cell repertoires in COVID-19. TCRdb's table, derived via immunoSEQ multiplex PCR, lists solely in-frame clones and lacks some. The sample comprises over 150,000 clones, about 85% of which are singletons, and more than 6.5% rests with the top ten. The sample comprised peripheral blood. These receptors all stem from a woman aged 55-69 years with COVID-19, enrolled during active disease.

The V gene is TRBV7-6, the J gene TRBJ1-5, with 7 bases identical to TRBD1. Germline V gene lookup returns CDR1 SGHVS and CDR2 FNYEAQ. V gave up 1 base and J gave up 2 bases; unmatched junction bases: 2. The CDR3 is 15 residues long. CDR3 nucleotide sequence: TGTGCCAGCAGCTTAGACAGGGGACGCAATCAGCCCCAGCATTTT. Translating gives CASSLDRGRNQPQHF.

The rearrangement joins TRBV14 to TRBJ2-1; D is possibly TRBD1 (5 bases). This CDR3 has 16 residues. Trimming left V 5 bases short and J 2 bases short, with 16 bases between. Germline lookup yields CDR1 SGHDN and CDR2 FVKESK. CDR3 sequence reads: CASSEQDLSAYNEQFF. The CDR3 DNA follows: TGTGCCAGCAGCGAACAGGATCTCTCTGCCTACAATGAGCAGTTCTTC.

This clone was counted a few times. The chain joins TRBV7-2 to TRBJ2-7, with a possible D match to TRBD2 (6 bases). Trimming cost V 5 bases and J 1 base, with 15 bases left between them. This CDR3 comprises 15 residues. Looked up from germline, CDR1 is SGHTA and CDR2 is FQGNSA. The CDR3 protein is CASSPVEGLSYEQYF. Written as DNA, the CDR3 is TGTGCCAGCAGCCCGGTGGAGGGTCTTTCCTACGAGCAGTACTTC. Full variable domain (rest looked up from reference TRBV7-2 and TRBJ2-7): GAGVSQSPSNKVTEKGKDVELRCDPISGHTALYWYRQSLGQGLEFLIYFQGNSAPDKSGLPSDRFSAERTGGSVSTLTIQRTQQEDSAVYLCASSPVEGLSYEQYFGPGTRLTVT.

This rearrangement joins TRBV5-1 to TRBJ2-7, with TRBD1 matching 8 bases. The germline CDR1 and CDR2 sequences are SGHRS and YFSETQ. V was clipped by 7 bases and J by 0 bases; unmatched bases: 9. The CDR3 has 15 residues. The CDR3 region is CASGIQGGHSYEQYF. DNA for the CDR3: TGCGCCAGCGGGATACAGGGGGGACACTCCTACGAGCAGTACTTC.

The CDR3 bases are TGCGCCAGCAGCTCCGGACTTTTTTACCGTCAAGTAGAGACCCAGTACTTC. Its translation: CASSSGLFYRQVETQYF. V gene TRBV5-1 combines with J gene TRBJ2-5; tentatively, D is TRBD2 (5 bases). The CDR3 has 17 residues. V was pared by 3 bases and J by 4 bases, with 22 bases between. CDR1 and CDR2 (germline): SGHRS, YFSETQ.

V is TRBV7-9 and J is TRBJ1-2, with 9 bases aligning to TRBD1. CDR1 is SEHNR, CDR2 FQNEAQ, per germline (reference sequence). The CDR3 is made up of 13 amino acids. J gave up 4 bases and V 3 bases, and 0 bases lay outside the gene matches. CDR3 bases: TGTGCCAGCAGCTTGACAGGGGGCTATGGCTACACCTTC. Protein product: CASSLTGGYGYTF.

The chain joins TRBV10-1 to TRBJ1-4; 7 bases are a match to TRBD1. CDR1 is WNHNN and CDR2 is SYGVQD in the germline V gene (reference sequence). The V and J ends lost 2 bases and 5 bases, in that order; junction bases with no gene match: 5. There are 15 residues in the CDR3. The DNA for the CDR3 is TGCGCCAGCAGTGAGGTACAGGGGTGGAATGAAAAACTGTTTTTT. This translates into CASSEVQGWNEKLFF.

The CDR3 loop reads CASSLAEVPHTLFF. DNA of the CDR3: TGTGCCAGCAGCTTGGCTGAGGTTCCACACACACTGTTTTTT. The chain joins TRBV7-9 to TRBJ1-4; D call uncertain. Germline-derived CDR1 and CDR2 are SEHNR and FQNEAQ (reference sequence). Trimming pared 3 bases from V and 13 bases from J, leaving 18 bases between. The CDR3 is 14 amino acids.

CDR3 sequence reads: CASSPLSGRADNEQFF. CDR3 DNA: TGTGCCAGCTCCCCTCTTAGCGGGAGGGCCGACAATGAGCAGTTCTTC. The chain uses TRBV18 and TRBJ2-1, with 11 bases aligning to TRBD2. V was pared by 6 bases and J by 5 bases, with 9 bases of the junction left unmatched. Germline V gene lookup returns CDR1 KGHSH and CDR2 LQKENI. This CDR3 spans 16 amino acids.

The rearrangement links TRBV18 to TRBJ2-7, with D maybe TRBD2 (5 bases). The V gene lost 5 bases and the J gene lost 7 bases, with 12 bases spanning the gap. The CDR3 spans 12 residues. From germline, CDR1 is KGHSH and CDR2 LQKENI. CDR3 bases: TGTGCCAGCTCATCAGAGTCGGGGGAGCAGTACTTC. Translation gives CASSSESGEQYF. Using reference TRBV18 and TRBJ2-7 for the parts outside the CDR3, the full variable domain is NAGVMQNPRHLVRRRGQEARLRCSPMKGHSHVYWYRQLPEEGLKFMVYLQKENIIDESGMPKERFSAEFPKEGPSILRIQQVVRGDSAAYFCASSSESGEQYFGPGTRLTVT.

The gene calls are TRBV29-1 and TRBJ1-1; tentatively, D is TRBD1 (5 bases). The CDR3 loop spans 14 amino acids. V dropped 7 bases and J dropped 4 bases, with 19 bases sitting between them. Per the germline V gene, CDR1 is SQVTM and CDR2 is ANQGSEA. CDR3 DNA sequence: TGCAGCGCTAGCAGGGAGGTCGGAGGCACTGAAGCTTTCTTT. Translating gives CSASREVGGTEAFF.

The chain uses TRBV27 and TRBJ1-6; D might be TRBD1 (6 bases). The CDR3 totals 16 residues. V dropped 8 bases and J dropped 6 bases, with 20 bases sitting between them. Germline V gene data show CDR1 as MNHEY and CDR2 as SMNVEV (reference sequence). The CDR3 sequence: CASSSNRAFRNSPLHF. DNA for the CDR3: TGTGCCAGCTCTTCTAACAGGGCGTTCCGTAATTCACCCCTCCACTTT.

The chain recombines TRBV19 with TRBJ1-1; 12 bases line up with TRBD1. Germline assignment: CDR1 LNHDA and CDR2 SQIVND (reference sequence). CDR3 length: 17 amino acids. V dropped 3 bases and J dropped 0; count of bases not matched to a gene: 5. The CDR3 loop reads CASSMRGTGGMNTEAFF. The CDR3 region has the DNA TGTGCCAGTAGTATGAGGGGGACAGGGGGCATGAACACTGAAGCTTTCTTT.

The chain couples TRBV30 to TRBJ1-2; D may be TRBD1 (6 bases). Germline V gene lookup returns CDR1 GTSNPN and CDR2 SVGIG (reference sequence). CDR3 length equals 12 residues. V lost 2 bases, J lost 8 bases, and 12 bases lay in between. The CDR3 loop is CAWSPGAGGYTF. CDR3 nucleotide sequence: TGTGCCTGGAGTCCAGGGGCTGGGGGCTACACCTTC.

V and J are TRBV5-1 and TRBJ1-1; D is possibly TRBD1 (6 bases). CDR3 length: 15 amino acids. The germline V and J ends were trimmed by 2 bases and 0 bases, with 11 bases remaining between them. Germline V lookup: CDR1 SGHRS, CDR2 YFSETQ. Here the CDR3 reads CASSFIDRMNTEAFF. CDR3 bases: TGCGCCAGCAGCTTTATAGACAGGATGAACACTGAAGCTTTCTTT.

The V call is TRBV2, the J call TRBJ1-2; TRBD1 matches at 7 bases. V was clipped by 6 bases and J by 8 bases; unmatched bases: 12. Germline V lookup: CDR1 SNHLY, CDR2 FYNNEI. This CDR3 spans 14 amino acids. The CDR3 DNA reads TGTGCCAGCAGACTCACAGGGGAACAGAAAGGCTACACCTTC. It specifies CASRLTGEQKGYTF.

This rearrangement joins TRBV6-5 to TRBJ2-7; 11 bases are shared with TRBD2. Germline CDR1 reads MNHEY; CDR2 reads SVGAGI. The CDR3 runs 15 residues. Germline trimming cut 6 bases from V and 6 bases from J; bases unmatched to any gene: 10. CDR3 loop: CASRGLAGGRGEQYV. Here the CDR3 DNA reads TGTGCCAGCAGAGGACTAGCGGGCGGGAGGGGCGAGCAGTACGTC.

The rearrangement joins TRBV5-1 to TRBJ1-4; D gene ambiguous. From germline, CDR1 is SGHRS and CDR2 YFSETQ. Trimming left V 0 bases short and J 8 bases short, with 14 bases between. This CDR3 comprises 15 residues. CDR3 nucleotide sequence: TGCGCCAGCAGCTTGGGGAGAATCTACGGAGAAAAACTGTTTTTT. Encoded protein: CASSLGRIYGEKLFF.

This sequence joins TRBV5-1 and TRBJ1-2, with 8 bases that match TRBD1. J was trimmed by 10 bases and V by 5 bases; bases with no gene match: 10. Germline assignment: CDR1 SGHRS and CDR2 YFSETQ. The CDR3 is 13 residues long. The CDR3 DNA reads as TGCGCCAGCAGGCTGGGACAGGAGAACGACTACACCTTC. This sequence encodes CASRLGQENDYTF.

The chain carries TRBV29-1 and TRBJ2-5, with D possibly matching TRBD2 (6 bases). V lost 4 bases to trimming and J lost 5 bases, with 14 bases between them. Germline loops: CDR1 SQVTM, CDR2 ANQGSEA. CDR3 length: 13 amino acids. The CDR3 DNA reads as TGCAGCGTTGGGGGGGAGACCGGGGAGACCCAGTACTTC. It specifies CSVGGETGETQYF.

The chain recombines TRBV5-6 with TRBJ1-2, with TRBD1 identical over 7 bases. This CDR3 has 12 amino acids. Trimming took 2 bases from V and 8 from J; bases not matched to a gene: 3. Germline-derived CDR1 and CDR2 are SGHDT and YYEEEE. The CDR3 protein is CASSFDRDGYTF. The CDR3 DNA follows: TGTGCCAGCAGCTTTGACAGGGACGGCTACACCTTC.

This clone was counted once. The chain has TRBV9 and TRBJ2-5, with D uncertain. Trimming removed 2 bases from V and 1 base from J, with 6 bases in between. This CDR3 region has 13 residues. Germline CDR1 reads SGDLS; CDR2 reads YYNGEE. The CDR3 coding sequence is TGTGCCAGCAGCGTTTCCGGCCAAGAGACCCAGTACTTC. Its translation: CASSVSGQETQYF.

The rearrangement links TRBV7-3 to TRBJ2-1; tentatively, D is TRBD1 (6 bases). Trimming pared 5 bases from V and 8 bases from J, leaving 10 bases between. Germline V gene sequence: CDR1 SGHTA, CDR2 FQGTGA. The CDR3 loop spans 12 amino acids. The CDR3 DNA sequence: TGTGCCAGCAGCGCCTCAGGGGATGAGCAGTTCTTC. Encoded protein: CASSASGDEQFF.

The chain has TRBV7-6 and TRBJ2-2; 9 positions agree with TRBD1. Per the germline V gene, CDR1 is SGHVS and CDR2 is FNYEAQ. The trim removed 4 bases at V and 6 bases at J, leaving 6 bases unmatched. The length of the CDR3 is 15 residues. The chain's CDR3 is CASSSRQGEAGELFF. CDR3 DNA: TGTGCCAGCAGCTCGCGACAGGGGGAGGCCGGGGAGCTGTTTTTT.

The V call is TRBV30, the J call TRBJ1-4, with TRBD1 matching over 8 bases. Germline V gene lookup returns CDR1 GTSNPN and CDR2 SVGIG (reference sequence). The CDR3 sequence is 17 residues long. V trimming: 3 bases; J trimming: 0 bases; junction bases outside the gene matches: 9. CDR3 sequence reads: CAWSLDRGFATNEKLFF. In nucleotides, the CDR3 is TGTGCCTGGAGCCTTGACAGGGGATTCGCAACTAATGAAAAACTGTTTTTT.

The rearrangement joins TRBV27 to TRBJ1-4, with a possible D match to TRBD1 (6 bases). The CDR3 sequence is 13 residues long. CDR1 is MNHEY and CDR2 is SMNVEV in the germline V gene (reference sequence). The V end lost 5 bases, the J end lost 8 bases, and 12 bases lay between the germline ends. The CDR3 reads CASSRAGAEKLFF. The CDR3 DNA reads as TGTGCCAGCAGTAGGGCAGGGGCCGAAAAACTGTTTTTT.

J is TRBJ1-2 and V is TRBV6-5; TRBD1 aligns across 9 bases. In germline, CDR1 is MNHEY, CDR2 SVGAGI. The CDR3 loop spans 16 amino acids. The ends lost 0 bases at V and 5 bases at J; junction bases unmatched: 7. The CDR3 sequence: CASSYSVGQGPYGYTF. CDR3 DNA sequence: TGTGCCAGCAGTTACTCGGTAGGACAGGGGCCTTATGGCTACACCTTC.

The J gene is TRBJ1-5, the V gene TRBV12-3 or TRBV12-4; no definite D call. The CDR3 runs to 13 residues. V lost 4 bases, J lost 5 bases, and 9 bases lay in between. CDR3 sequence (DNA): TGTGCCAGCAGTTACTTACTCGATCAGCCCCAGCATTTT. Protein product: CASSYLLDQPQHF.

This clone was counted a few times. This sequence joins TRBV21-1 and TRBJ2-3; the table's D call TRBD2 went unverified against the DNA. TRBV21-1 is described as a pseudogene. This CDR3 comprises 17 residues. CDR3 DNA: TGTGCCAGCAGCAAACAAGGAGGAGCTACTAGCACAGATACGCAGTATTTT. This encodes CASSKQGGATSTDTQYF.